This TCR beta chain is from a study of blood T cells in healthy people across ages. Findings and limits, study-wide: Long-lived donors had more naive CD4+ cells and higher diversity than aged donors. TCR beta diversity, measured per million T cells, fell in a roughly linear way with age. Possibly confounding the expanded clonotype changes was the fact that donor CMV status was unknown.

Researchers collected about 9.7 milliliters of peripheral blood from every single donor. A second PCR of about 6 to 11 cycles used a sample-barcoded 5' primer and a J-beta primer mix. Via MiXCR, TCRdb re-called the 5' RACE reads, giving one row per CDR3 protein. Found here are some 670,000 distinct CDR3 sequences, approximately 52% of them singletons; the top ten hold approximately 13%. A word on this clonotype: What it binds is not known.

The CDR3 spans 16 residues. V shed 3 bases and J shed 3 bases, with 15 bases lying between them. Germline values: CDR1 LGHNA, CDR2 YSLEER. Sequenced: blood. The receptor's source is an elderly woman in good health. J is TRBJ2-1 and V is TRBV4-3, with D perhaps matching TRBD1 (6 bases). The CDR3 loop is CASSHNRGSGYNEQFF. The CDR3 DNA follows: TGCGCCAGCAGCCATAATAGGGGGAGTGGCTACAATGAGCAGTTCTTC.